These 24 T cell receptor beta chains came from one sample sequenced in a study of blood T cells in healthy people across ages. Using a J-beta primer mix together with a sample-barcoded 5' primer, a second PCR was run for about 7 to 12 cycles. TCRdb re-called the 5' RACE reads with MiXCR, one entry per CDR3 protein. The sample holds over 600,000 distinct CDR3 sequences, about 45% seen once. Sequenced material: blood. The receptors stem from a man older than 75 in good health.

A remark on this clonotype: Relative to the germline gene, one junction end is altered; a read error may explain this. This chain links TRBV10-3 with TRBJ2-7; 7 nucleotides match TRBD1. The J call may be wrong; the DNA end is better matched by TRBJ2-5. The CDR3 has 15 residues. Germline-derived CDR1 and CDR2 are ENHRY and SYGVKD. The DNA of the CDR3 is TGTGCGATCAGTGAAGACACAGGGGACATGAAGACCCAGTACTTC. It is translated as CAISEDTGDMKTQYF.

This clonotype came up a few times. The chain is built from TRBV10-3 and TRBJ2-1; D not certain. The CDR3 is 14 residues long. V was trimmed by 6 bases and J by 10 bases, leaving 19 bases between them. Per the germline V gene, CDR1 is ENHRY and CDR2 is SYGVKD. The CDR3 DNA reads TGTGCCATCAGGGCTAAAATGAACGAGAGGGAGCAGTTCTTC. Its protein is CAIRAKMNEREQFF.

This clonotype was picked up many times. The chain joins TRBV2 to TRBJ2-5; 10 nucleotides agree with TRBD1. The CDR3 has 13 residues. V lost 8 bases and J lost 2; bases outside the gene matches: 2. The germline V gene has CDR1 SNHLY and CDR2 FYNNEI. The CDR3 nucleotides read TGTGCCAGCGACAGGGGGCAACAAGAGACCCAGTACTTC. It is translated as CASDRGQQETQYF.

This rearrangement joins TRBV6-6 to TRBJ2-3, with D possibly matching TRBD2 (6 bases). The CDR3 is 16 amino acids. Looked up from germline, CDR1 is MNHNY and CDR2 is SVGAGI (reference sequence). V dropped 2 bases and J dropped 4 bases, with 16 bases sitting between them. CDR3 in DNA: TGTGCCAGCAGTTACGCCTTAGGAGGGACCCCAGATACGCAGTATTTT. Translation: CASSYALGGTPDTQYF.

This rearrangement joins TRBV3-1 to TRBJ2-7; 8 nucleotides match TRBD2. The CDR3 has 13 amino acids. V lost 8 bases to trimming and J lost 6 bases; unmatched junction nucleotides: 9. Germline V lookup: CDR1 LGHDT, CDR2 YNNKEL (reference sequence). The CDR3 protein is CASRAGGEVEQYF. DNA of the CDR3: TGTGCCAGCCGGGCGGGAGGTGAGGTCGAGCAGTACTTC.

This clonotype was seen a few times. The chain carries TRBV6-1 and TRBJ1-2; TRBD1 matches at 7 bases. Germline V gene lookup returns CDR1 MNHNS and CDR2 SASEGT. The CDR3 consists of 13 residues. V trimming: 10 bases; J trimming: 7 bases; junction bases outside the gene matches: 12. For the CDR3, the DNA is TGTGCCACCCTTCCGGGACAGCTATTTGGCTACACCTTC. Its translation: CATLPGQLFGYTF.

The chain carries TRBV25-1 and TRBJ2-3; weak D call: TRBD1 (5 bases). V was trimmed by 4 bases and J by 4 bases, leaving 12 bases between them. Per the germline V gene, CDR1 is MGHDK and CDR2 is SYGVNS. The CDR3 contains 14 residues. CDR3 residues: CASSVHRKADTQYF. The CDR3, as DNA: TGTGCCAGCAGTGTACACAGGAAAGCAGATACGCAGTATTTT.

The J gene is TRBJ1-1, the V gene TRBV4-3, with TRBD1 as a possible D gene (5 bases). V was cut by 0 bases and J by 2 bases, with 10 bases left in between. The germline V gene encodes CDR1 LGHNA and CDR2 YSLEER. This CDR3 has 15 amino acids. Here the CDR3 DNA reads TGCGCCAGCAGCCAAGAGAACGGGGCTAACACTGAAGCTTTCTTT. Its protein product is CASSQENGANTEAFF.

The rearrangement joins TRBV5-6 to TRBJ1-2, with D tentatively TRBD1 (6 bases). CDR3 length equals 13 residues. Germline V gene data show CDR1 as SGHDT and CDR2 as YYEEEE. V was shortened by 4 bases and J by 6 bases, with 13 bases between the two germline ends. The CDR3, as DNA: TGTGCCAGCAGCCCACTGGACAGAGATGGCTACACCTTC. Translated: CASSPLDRDGYTF.

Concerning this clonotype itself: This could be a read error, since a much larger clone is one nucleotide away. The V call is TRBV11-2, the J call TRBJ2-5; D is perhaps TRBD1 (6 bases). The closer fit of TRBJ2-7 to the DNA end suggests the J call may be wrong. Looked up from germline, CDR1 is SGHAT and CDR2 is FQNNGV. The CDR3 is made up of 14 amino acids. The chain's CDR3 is CANSLDQGLREQYF. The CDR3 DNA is TGTGCCAACAGCTTAGATCAGGGGTTGCGCGAGCAGTACTTC.

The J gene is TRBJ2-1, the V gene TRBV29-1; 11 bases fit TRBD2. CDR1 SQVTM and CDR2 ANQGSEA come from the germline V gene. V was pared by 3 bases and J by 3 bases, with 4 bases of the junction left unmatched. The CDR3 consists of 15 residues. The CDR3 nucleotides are TGCAGCGTTGAGCCGGGGACTAGCGGCTACAATGAGCAGTTCTTC. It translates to CSVEPGTSGYNEQFF.

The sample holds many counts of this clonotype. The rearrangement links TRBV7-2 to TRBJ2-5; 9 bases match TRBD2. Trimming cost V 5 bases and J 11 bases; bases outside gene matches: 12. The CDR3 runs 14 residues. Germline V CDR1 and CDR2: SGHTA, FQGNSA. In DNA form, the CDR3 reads TGTGCCAGCAGCCCCGGAGTAGCGGGAGCGCAGCAGTACTTC. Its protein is CASSPGVAGAQQYF.

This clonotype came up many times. DNA for the CDR3: TGCGCCAGCAGTGGGACAGGGAACAATCAGCCCCAGCATTTT. Protein: CASSGTGNNQPQHF. The genes are TRBV10-2 and TRBJ1-5; TRBD1 aligns across 8 bases. The V segment lost 4 bases and the J segment 3 bases; nucleotides outside the gene matches: 2. This CDR3 spans 14 amino acids. The germline V gene encodes CDR1 WSHSY and CDR2 SAAADI.

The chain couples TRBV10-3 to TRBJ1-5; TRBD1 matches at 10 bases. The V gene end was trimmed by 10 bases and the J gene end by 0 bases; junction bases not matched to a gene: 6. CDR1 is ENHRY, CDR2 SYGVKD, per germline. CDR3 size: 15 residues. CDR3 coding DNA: TGTGCCACCCGAGGGACAGGGGATAGCAATCAGCCCCAGCATTTT. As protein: CATRGTGDSNQPQHF.

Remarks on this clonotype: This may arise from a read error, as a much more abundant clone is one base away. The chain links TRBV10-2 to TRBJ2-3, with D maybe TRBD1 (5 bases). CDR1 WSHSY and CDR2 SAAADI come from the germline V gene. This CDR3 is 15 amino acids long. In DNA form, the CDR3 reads TGCGCCGGCAGTGACCAGGGTAAAGTCCTGGATACGCAGTATTTT. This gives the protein CAGSDQGKVLDTQYF.

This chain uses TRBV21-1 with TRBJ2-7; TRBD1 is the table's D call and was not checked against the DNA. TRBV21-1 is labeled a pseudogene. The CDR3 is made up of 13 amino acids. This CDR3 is CASSTGNTYEQYF. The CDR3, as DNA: TGTGCCAGCTCCACAGGGAATACCTACGAGCAGTACTTC.

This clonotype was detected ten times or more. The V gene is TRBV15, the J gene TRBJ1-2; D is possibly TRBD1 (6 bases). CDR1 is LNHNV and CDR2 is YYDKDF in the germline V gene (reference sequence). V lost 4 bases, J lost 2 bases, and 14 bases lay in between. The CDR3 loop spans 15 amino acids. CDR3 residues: CATSKEGTPNYGYTF. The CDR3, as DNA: TGTGCCACCAGCAAGGAGGGGACACCCAACTATGGCTACACCTTC.

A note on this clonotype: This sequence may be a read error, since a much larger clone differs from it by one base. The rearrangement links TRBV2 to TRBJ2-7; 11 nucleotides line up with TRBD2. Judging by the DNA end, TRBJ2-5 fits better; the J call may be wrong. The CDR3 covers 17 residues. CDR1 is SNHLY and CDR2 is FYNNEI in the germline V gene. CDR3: CVAQIGLAGGEGETQYF. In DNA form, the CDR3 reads TGTGTCGCCCAAATAGGCCTAGCGGGAGGAGAGGGAGAGACCCAGTACTTC.

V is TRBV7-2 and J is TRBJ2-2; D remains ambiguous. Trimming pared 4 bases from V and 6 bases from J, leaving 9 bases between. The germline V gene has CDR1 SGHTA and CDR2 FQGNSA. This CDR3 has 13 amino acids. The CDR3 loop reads CASSSYSPGELFF. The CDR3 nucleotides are TGTGCCAGCAGCTCGTATAGCCCCGGGGAGCTGTTTTTT.

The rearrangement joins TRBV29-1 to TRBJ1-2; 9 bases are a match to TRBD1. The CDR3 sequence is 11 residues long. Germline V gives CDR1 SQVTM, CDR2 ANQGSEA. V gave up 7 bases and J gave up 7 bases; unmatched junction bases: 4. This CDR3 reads CSGTGAGGYTF. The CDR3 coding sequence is TGCAGCGGGACAGGGGCCGGTGGCTACACCTTC.

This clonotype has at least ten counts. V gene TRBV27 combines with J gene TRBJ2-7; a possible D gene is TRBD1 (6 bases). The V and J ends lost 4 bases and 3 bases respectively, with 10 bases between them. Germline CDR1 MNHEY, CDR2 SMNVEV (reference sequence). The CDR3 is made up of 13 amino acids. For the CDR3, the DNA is TGTGCCAGCAGTTCAACAGGGTTCTACGAGCAGTACTTC. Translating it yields CASSSTGFYEQYF.

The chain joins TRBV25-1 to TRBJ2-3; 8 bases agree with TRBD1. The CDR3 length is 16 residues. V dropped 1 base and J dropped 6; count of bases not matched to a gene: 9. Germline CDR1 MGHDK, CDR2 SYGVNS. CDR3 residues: CASSEWTGPGGDTQYF. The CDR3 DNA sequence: TGTGCCAGCAGTGAATGGACAGGGCCTGGGGGGGATACGCAGTATTTT.

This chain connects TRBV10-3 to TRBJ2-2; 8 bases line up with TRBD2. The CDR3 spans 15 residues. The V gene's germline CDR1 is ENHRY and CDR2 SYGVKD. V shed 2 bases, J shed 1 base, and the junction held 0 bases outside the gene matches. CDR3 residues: CAISELAGNTGELFF. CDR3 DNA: TGTGCCATCAGTGAGCTAGCGGGGAACACCGGGGAGCTGTTTTTT.

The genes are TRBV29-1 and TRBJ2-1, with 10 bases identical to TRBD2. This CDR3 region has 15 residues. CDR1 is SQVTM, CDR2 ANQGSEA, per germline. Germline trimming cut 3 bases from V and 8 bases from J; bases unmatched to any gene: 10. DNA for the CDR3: TGCAGCGTTGATCAGGCTAGCGGGAGTGGGTATGAGCAGTTCTTC. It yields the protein CSVDQASGSGYEQFF.